This T cell receptor (beta chain) is from a study of human T cells and chemical hapten exposure. Study-level results: In the PT1 data, expanded TCR counts showed a positive correlation with patch test score.

Unique molecular identifiers were linked by the library to individual cDNA molecules. TCRdb re-analysed the RACE reads in MiXCR, keeping a single row per CDR3 protein. The sample has 250,000 or so distinct CDR3 sequences; around 7.3% are singletons. The CDR3 runs 14 residues. Germline CDR1 is MDHEN and CDR2 is SYDVKM. V was pared by 10 bases and J by 4 bases, with 13 bases of the junction left unmatched. The time point was: pre-sensitization, week 0. Sample treatment: therapeutic diphenylcyclopropenone sensitization with weekly scalp DPC. Whole blood, unfractionated, served as the material for total RNA extraction. Turning to this clonotype: Its antigen is unidentified.

The chain combines TRBV28 with TRBJ2-7, with 7 bases lining up with TRBD2. This specimen was whole blood, taken in connection with sensitization to the hapten diphenylcyclopropenone (DPC). The sequence derives from a man between 18 and 35 years old with alopecia areata. Some clones in this sample may be carry-over from other donors' samples. Written as DNA, the CDR3 is TGTGCCACCCATTACCCGGGGGGTGGATACGAGCAGTACTTC. Protein product: CATHYPGGGYEQYF.